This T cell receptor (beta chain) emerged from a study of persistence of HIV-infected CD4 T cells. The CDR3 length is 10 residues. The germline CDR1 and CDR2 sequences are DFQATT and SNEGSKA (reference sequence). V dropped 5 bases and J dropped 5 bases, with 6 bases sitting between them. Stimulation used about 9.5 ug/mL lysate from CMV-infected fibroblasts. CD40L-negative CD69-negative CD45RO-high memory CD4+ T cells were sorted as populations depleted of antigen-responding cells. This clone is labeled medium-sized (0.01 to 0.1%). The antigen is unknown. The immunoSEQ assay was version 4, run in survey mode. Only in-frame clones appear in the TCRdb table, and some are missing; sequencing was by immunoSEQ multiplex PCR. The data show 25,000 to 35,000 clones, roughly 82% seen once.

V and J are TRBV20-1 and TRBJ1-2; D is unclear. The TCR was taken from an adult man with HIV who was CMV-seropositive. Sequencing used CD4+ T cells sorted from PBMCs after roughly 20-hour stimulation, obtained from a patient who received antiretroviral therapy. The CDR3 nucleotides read TGCAGTGCTTTCCAGTATGGCTACACCTTC. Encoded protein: CSAFQYGYTF.